The 22 T cell receptor beta chains presented below share a single source sample, sequenced in a study of T cells in Graves' hyperthyroidism and ophthalmopathy. RNA transcripts yielded amplified TCR beta CDR3 regions. Researchers ran a first-round RT-PCR on the TCR CDR3 using the HTBI primer set. A single record per CDR3 protein comes from TCRdb applying MiXCR to the multiplex PCR reads. The sample shows approximately 640,000 distinct CDR3 sequences, 45% of them seen only once. Sequenced material: peripheral blood or thyroid tissue (not recorded which). The source of these receptors is an adult man with Graves' disease, either hyperthyroidism or ophthalmopathy (not recorded which).

The chain is built from TRBV7-9 and TRBJ1-1, with a tentative D call TRBD1 (5 bases). CDR3 length: 15 residues. CDR1 SEHNR and CDR2 FQNEAQ come from the germline V gene (reference sequence). V was pared by 4 bases and J by 4 bases, with 16 bases between. The CDR3 protein is CASSSRSRVSTEAFF. The CDR3 nucleotides read TGTGCCAGCAGCTCACGAAGCAGGGTGAGCACTGAAGCTTTCTTT.

Points on this clonotype: This sequence may be a read error, since a much larger clone differs from it by one base. The chain joins TRBV11-2 to TRBJ1-4, with 8 positions matching TRBD1. This CDR3 is built from 14 residues. The germline V gene has CDR1 SGHAT and CDR2 FQNNGV. The CDR3 nucleotides are TGTGCCAACAGCCCAGACAGGGGAAGTGAAAAACTGTTTTTT. Its translation is CANSPDRGSEKLFF. Drawing the rest from reference TRBV11-2 and TRBJ1-4, the complete variable domain is EAGVAQSPRYKIIEKRQSVAFWCNPISGHATLYWYQQILGQGPKLLIQFQNNGVVDDSQLPKDRFSAERLKGVDSTLKIQPAKLEDSAVYLCANSPDRGSEKLFFGSGTQLSVL.

Concerning this clonotype itself: A read error may be the cause here, since a much bigger clone is one base away. The chain has TRBV29-1 and TRBJ2-5; D is tentatively TRBD1 or TRBD2 (6 bases each). There are 11 residues in the CDR3. The germline CDR1 and CDR2 sequences are SQVTM and ANQGSEA. Trimming took 7 bases from V and 5 from J, leaving 11 bases between them. The CDR3 nucleotides read TGCAGCGGGGGGGCCGATGAGACCCAGTACTTC. Amino acids: CSGGADETQYF.

This chain uses TRBV2 with TRBJ1-1; a weak D match, TRBD1 (6 bases). The CDR3 spans 15 residues. V lost 5 bases, J lost 5 bases, and 18 bases lay in between. CDR1 and CDR2 (germline): SNHLY, FYNNEI. CDR3 sequence: CASSYGTGWVTEAFF. In DNA, the CDR3 is TGTGCCAGCAGTTACGGCACAGGGTGGGTTACTGAAGCTTTCTTT.

This clonotype was found a few times. This chain uses TRBV25-1 with TRBJ2-5; TRBD2 aligns across 8 bases. V was pared by 6 bases and J by 2 bases, with 14 bases of the junction left unmatched. CDR1 and CDR2 (germline): MGHDK, SYGVNS. The CDR3 loop spans 17 amino acids. CDR3 region: CASSLAVASGRQETQYF. DNA of the CDR3: TGTGCCAGCAGCTTGGCGGTGGCTAGCGGGCGACAAGAGACCCAGTACTTC.

This clonotype was counted at least ten times. DNA for the CDR3: TGTGCCACCAGTGATGGCCGGGACCCGAGGTCACCCCTCCACTTT. As protein: CATSDGRDPRSPLHF. The chain is built from TRBV24-1 and TRBJ1-6, with D perhaps TRBD1 (5 bases). The CDR3 is 15 residues long. Trimming removed 3 bases from V and 10 bases from J, with 15 bases in between. Per the germline V gene, CDR1 is KGHDR and CDR2 is SFDVKD.

At least ten counts were recorded for this clonotype. The chain joins TRBV7-9 to TRBJ2-7; no reliable D call. In germline, CDR1 is SEHNR, CDR2 FQNEAQ (reference sequence). The CDR3 extends over 12 amino acids. V lost 1 base, J lost 6 bases, and 7 bases lay in between. In nucleotides, the CDR3 is TGTGCCAGCAGCTTAGACGTGGTCGAGCAGTACTTC. It encodes CASSLDVVEQYF. Full variable domain (missing parts from reference TRBV7-9 and TRBJ2-7): DTGVSQNPRHKITKRGQNVTFRCDPISEHNRLYWYRQTLGQGPEFLTYFQNEAQLEKSRLLSDRFSAERPKGSFSTLEIQRTEQGDSAMYLCASSLDVVEQYFGPGTRLTVT.

This clonotype was observed a handful of times. The CDR3 is CASKVANQPQHF. For the CDR3, the DNA is TGTGCCAGCAAAGTAGCCAATCAGCCCCAGCATTTT. The V and J genes are TRBV28 and TRBJ1-5; no firm D call. This CDR3 region has 12 residues. The V gene's germline CDR1 is MDHEN and CDR2 SYDVKM. V gave up 7 bases and J gave up 3 bases, with 7 bases separating them.

This rearrangement joins TRBV10-3 to TRBJ2-6; TRBD2 agrees at 8 bases. Germline-derived CDR1 and CDR2 are ENHRY and SYGVKD. Trimming at V came to 8 bases and at J to 12 bases, leaving 6 bases not matched to a gene. The CDR3 contains 12 residues. The CDR3 loop reads CAISTGTSVLTF. The CDR3 region has the DNA TGTGCCATCTCGACCGGGACTAGCGTCCTGACTTTC.

Remarks on this clonotype: The CDR3 does not end in the conserved phenylalanine or tryptophan, so this is likely a read error. The rearrangement joins TRBV5-4 to TRBJ1-1; TRBD1 might be the D (6 bases). The CDR3 length is 14 residues. V was cut by 4 bases and J by 0 bases, with 10 bases left in between. The germline V gene encodes CDR1 SGHNT and CDR2 YYREEE (reference sequence). CDR3 protein: CASSAQGMNTEAFS. Here the CDR3 DNA reads TGTGCCAGCAGCGCACAGGGAATGAACACTGAAGCTTTCTCT.

The gene calls are TRBV12-3 or TRBV12-4 and TRBJ2-7, with 9 bases that match TRBD1. V shed 1 base, J shed 5 bases, and the junction held 9 bases outside the gene matches. This CDR3 has 16 residues. The CDR3 DNA sequence: TGTGCCAGCAGTTTAGGGGTTTCGGGACAGGGCCACGAGCAGTACTTC. As protein: CASSLGVSGQGHEQYF.

The rearrangement uses TRBV6-5 and TRBJ1-5; 7 bases are shared with TRBD1. The junction had 5 bases not matched to a gene; V was cut back by 4 bases and J by 5 bases. The V gene's germline CDR1 is MNHEY and CDR2 SVGAGI. The CDR3 consists of 14 residues. Written as DNA, the CDR3 is TGTGCCAGCAGTTTTAACAGGGGAGATCAGCCCCAGCATTTT. It yields the protein CASSFNRGDQPQHF.

Many counts were recorded for this clonotype. This chain links TRBV10-2 with TRBJ1-2, with D perhaps TRBD1 (6 bases). CDR1 WSHSY and CDR2 SAAADI come from the germline V gene. Between the trimmed V and J ends, which lost 2 bases and 6 bases, there was a span of 13 bases. The CDR3 is 14 amino acids. The CDR3 nucleotides are TGCGCCAGCAGTGAGACAGGGATGGATGATGGCTACACCTTC. Its protein is CASSETGMDDGYTF.

The chain joins TRBV7-8 to TRBJ2-5, with D perhaps TRBD2 (5 bases). V lost 3 bases to trimming and J lost 9 bases, with 14 bases between them. The CDR3 consists of 13 residues. Germline V gene sequence: CDR1 SGHVS, CDR2 FQNEAQ. CDR3 loop: CASSLEAHQPQYF. Written as DNA, the CDR3 is TGTGCCAGCAGCTTGGAGGCCCATCAGCCCCAGTACTTC.

This clonotype has more than one count but fewer than ten. J is TRBJ1-5 and V is TRBV2, with D unresolved. There are 13 residues in the CDR3. Germline values: CDR1 SNHLY, CDR2 FYNNEI. V lost 3 bases to trimming and J lost 5 bases, with 8 bases between them. As DNA, the CDR3 is TGTGCCAGCAGTGAGGAGGGCTATCAGCCCCAGCATTTT. Translating it yields CASSEEGYQPQHF.

J is TRBJ2-7 and V is TRBV29-1, with 13 positions matching TRBD2. V was clipped by 3 bases and J by 2 bases; unmatched bases: 1. CDR1 is SQVTM, CDR2 ANQGSEA, per germline. The CDR3 runs 14 residues. The CDR3 nucleotides read TGCAGCGTTGAGACTAGCGGGGGGACCTACGAGCAGTACTTC. Protein: CSVETSGGTYEQYF.

This chain uses TRBV6-6 with TRBJ1-2; D is undetermined. Germline CDR1 MNHNY, CDR2 SVGAGI (reference sequence). Trimming left V 0 bases short and J 4 bases short, with 12 bases between. CDR3 size: 15 residues. The CDR3 DNA follows: TGTGCCAGCAGTTACTCGTCTGGGGTTGGCTATGGCTACACCTTC. Translating gives CASSYSSGVGYGYTF.

The rearrangement uses TRBV15 and TRBJ1-4; 7 bases align to TRBD1. The CDR3 is made up of 14 amino acids. Germline CDR1 is LNHNV and CDR2 is YYDKDF (reference sequence). V shed 6 bases and J 10 bases; nucleotides not matched to a gene: 11. The CDR3 spells CATSQQGTGGKLFF. The CDR3 bases are TGTGCCACCAGTCAACAGGGGACCGGGGGAAAACTGTTTTTT. The full variable domain, with the rest looked up from reference TRBV15 and TRBJ1-4, is DAMVIQNPRYQVTQFGKPVTLSCSQTLNHNVMYWYQQKSSQAPKLLFHYYDKDFNNEADTPDNFQSRRPNTSFCFLDIRSPGLGDTAMYLCATSQQGTGGKLFFGSGTQLSVL.

The J gene is TRBJ2-5, the V gene TRBV20-1, with D uncertain. V was trimmed by 1 base and J by 1 base, leaving 4 bases between them. The CDR3 spans 12 residues. The germline gives CDR1 DFQATT, CDR2 SNEGSKA (reference sequence). For the CDR3, the DNA is TGCAGTGCTAGAGCTCCCCAAGAGACCCAGTACTTC. Translation: CSARAPQETQYF.

Remarks on this clonotype: A read error may produce the germline difference seen at one junction end. The CDR3 DNA reads TGCAGTGCTAGAGATTTCAGGGGTGGCACTGAAACTTTCTTT. Translation: CSARDFRGGTETFF. This chain connects TRBV20-1 to TRBJ1-1, with a possible D match to TRBD1 (6 bases). Germline V gene lookup returns CDR1 DFQATT and CDR2 SNEGSKA (reference sequence). The CDR3 extends over 14 amino acids.

With respect to this clonotype: This likely comes from a read error, as the CDR3 has no conserved phenylalanine or tryptophan at its end. The DNA is omitted, as the CDR3 cannot be located on it reliably, and the CDR3 follows TCRdb's listing. The V gene is TRBV7-9, the J gene TRBJ2-5; TRBD1, the table's D call, lacks a check against the DNA. 10 amino acids form the CDR3, both terminal residues included. CDR1 is SEHNR and CDR2 is FQNEAQ in the germline V gene (reference sequence). The CDR3 spells CASSLDSQAT.

This chain uses TRBV9 with TRBJ2-7; D is tentatively TRBD1 or TRBD2 (5 bases each). The CDR3 is made up of 15 amino acids. V was cut by 5 bases and J by 3 bases, with 18 bases left in between. Germline CDR1 is SGDLS and CDR2 is YYNGEE. The CDR3: CASRDPGSGIYEQYF. The CDR3 DNA sequence: TGTGCCAGCAGAGACCCAGGGTCGGGGATCTACGAGCAGTACTTC.